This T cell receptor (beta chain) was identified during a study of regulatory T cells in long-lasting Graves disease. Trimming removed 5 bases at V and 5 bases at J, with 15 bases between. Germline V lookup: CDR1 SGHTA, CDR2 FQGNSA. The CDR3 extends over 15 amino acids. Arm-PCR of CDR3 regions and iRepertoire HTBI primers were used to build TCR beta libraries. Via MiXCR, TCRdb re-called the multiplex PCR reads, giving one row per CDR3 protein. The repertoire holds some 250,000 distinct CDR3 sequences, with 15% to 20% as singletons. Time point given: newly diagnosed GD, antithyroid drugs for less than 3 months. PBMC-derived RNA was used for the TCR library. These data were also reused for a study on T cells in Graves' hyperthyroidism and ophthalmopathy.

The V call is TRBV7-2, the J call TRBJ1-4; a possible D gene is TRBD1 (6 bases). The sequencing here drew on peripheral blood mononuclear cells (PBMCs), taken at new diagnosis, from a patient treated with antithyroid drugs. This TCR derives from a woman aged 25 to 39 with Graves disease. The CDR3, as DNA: TGTGCCAGCAGCGCAAGGGGGAGCCAGAATGAAAAACTGTTTTTT. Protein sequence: CASSARGSQNEKLFF.